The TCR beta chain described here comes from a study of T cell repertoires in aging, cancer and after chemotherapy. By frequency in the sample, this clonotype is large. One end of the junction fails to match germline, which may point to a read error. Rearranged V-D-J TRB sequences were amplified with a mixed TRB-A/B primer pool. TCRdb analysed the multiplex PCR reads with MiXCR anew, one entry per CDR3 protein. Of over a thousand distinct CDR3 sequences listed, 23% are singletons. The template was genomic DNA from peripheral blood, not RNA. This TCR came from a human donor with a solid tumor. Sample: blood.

DNA for the CDR3: TGCAGCGTTGAGATAGGGCGCACAAATACGCAGTATTTT. Protein sequence: CSVEIGRTNTQYF. This chain joins TRBV29-1 and TRBJ2-3; D unclear. CDR1 SQVTM and CDR2 ANQGSEA come from the germline V gene. CDR3 size: 13 residues.